The clone carrying this TCR beta chain was observed a few times. Its antigen is as yet unknown. This record belongs to a study of cytomegalovirus exposure and HLA in healthy donors. General study findings and limits: It has been reported that TCR beta sequences accurately predicted the HLA-A and HLA-B alleles of most subjects. Sequencing depth roughly uniform across donors was assumed in presence/absence analyses.

Every donor was a healthy person donating bone marrow. Each donor was nominally healthy when sampled (though unrecorded immune exposures were likely). The PCR employed 60 Vbeta primers together with 13 Jbeta primers. Clones were sequenced by immunoSEQ multiplex PCR, and TCRdb holds only the in-frame ones, with some missing. The table shows some 89,000 clones, with roughly 81% occurring only once. V dropped 10 bases and J dropped 3 bases, with 19 bases sitting between them. CDR1 SGHVS and CDR2 FQNEAQ come from the germline V gene. The CDR3 consists of 14 residues. Sequences were obtained from PBMCs. The TCR originated in a young woman in good health and CMV-seronegative. The gene calls are TRBV7-8 and TRBJ2-7; D possibly corresponds to TRBD1 (5 bases). DNA for the CDR3: TGTGCCACCACAGACCCAGGGCTTCGCTACGAGCAGTACTTC. Amino acid sequence: CATTDPGLRYEQYF. Filled out from reference TRBV7-8 and TRBJ2-7, the complete variable domain reads GAGVSQSPRYKVAKRGQDVALRCDPISGHVSLFWYQQALGQGPEFLTYFQNEAQLDKSGLPSDRFFAERPEGSVSTLKIQRTQQEDSAVYLCATTDPGLRYEQYFGPGTRLTVT.